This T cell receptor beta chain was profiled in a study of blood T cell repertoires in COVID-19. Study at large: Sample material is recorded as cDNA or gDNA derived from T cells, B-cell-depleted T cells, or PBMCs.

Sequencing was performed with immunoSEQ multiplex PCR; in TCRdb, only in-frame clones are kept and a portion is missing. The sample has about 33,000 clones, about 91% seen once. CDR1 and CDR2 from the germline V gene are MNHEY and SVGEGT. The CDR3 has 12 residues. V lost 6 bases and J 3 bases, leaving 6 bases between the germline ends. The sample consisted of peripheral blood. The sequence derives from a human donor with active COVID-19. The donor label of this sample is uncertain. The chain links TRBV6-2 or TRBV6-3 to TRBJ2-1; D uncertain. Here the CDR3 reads CASSALYNEQFF. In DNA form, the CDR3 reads TGTGCCAGCAGCGCGCTCTACAATGAGCAGTTCTTC.